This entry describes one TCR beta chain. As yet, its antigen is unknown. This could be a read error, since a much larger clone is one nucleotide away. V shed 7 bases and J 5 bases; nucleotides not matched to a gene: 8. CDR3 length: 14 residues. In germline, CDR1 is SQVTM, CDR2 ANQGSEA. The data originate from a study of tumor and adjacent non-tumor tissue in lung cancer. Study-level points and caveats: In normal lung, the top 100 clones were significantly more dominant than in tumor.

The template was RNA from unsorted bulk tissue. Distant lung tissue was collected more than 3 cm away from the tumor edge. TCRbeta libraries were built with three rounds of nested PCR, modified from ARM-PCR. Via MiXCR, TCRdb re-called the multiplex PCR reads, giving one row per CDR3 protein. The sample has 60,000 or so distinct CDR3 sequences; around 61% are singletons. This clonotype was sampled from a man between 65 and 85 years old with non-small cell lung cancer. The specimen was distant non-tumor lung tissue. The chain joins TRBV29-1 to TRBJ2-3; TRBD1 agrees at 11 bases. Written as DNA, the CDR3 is TGCAGCGGTAACCCGGGACAGGGGGAAGATACGCAGTATTTT. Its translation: CSGNPGQGEDTQYF.